These 17 T cell receptor beta chains were all obtained from the same sample, sequenced in a study of T and B cells in COVID-19 patients. BIOMED2 TRB-A/B primer pools were used in multiplex TRB PCR. Each CDR3 protein gets one entry after TCRdb re-called the multiplex PCR reads with MiXCR. Of roughly 16,000 distinct CDR3 sequences listed, roughly 31% are singletons. From blood, about 240-550 ng of genomic DNA served as TRB template. The sequenced sample was blood. These receptors came from a human donor who had recovered from COVID-19.

The genes are TRBV5-6 and TRBJ2-5; 7 positions match TRBD2. This CDR3 has 17 amino acids. With V trimmed by 0 bases and J by 5 bases, 13 bases remained unmatched. Germline CDR1 SGHDT, CDR2 YYEEEE. The CDR3 spells CASSLGLGAGRAETQYF. CDR3 DNA: TGTGCCAGCAGCTTGGGATTAGGAGCGGGACGGGCGGAGACCCAGTACTTC.

This clonotype is labeled medium-sized. The chain employs TRBV30 and TRBJ2-3; either TRBD1 or TRBD2 may fit D (5 bases each). The CDR3 has 14 amino acids. The V end lost 1 base, the J end lost 4 bases, and 12 bases lay between the germline ends. Germline assignment: CDR1 GTSNPN and CDR2 SVGIG (reference sequence). In nucleotides, the CDR3 is TGTGCCTGGAGTGGAGGGGCCACCCCAGATACGCAGTATTTT. It specifies CAWSGGATPDTQYF.

This clonotype was counted a few times. The V call is TRBV18, the J call TRBJ1-1; D gene uncertain. The CDR3 is 14 residues long. The V end was cut by 2 bases, the J end by 7 bases, with 14 bases between. Germline V gene sequence: CDR1 KGHSH, CDR2 LQKENI. The CDR3 nucleotides are TGTGCCAGCTCACCAGGGCAGGCTGTTTATGAAGCTTTCTTT. Amino acid sequence: CASSPGQAVYEAFF.

On this clonotype itself: At one end the junction does not follow the germline gene, possibly because of a read error. The J gene is TRBJ1-2, the V gene TRBV5-4, with unresolved D. The germline gives CDR1 SGHNT, CDR2 YYREEE (reference sequence). The CDR3 totals 15 residues. The CDR3 reads CASSQDPTARYGYTF. CDR3 sequence (DNA): TGCGCCAGCAGCCAAGATCCTACAGCCCGGTATGGCTACACCTTC.

This rearrangement joins TRBV7-2 to TRBJ1-5; D is unclear. Germline V lookup: CDR1 SGHTA, CDR2 FQGNSA. This CDR3 is 16 amino acids long. V was cut by 4 bases and J by 0 bases, with 13 bases left in between. The CDR3, as DNA: TGTGCCAGCAGCTCCCTACCCAGCAGTAGCAATCAGCCCCAGCATTTT. Translated: CASSSLPSSSNQPQHF.

This chain links TRBV5-4 with TRBJ2-1; D may match TRBD1 or TRBD2 (5 bases each). Germline values: CDR1 SGHNT, CDR2 YYREEE (reference sequence). Between the trimmed V and J ends, which lost 4 bases and 5 bases, there was a span of 13 bases. CDR3 length equals 14 residues. The CDR3 coding sequence is TGTGCCAGCAGCCTAAAAATGGGGGACAATGAGCAGTTCTTC. This codes for CASSLKMGDNEQFF.

CDR3 bases: TGTGCCAGCAGCCGACCCCTCAAGAACACTGAAGCTTTCTTT. It yields the protein CASSRPLKNTEAFF. This chain uses TRBV11-3 with TRBJ1-1; D is undetermined. Germline-derived CDR1 and CDR2 are SGHNT and YENEEA. The V end was cut by 5 bases, the J end by 1 base, with 11 bases between. This CDR3 contains 14 residues.

The V gene is TRBV6-4, the J gene TRBJ1-2; 10 bases are a match to TRBD1. This CDR3 comprises 14 residues. Germline trimming cut 1 base from V and 10 bases from J; bases unmatched to any gene: 6. Germline-derived CDR1 and CDR2 are MRHNA and SNTAGT. The chain's CDR3 is CASSDFLGQGSYTF. CDR3 DNA sequence: TGTGCCAGCAGTGACTTTTTGGGACAGGGGTCCTACACCTTC.

This clonotype has a handful of counts. The chain links TRBV11-3 to TRBJ1-2, with a possible D match to TRBD1 (5 bases). The CDR3 runs 15 residues. Per the germline V gene, CDR1 is SGHNT and CDR2 is YENEEA. V lost 7 bases and J lost 3, with 18 bases in between. The DNA for the CDR3 is TGTGCCAGCACCGAACCGGGACGGAAAGACTATGGCTACACCTTC. Its translation is CASTEPGRKDYGYTF.

By share, this clonotype ranks as medium-sized (0.01 to 0.1%). The chain uses TRBV19 and TRBJ2-5, with 10 bases matching TRBD2. V gave up 3 bases and J gave up 4 bases; unmatched junction bases: 11. CDR3 length: 17 amino acids. Germline V gene lookup returns CDR1 LNHDA and CDR2 SQIVND (reference sequence). The CDR3 DNA is TGTGCCAGTAGTATCCTCCGAGAGCGGGAGGGCCGAGAGACCCAGTACTTC. Translation gives CASSILREREGRETQYF.

This clonotype was recorded at least ten times. This rearrangement joins TRBV6-6 to TRBJ2-1; 7 bases map to TRBD1. The CDR3 runs to 15 residues. V shed 0 bases and J 3 bases; nucleotides not matched to a gene: 2. The germline CDR1 and CDR2 sequences are MNHNY and SVGAGI (reference sequence). The CDR3 region has the DNA TGTGCCAGCAGTTACTCTGGGGACAGCTACAATGAGCAGTTCTTC. Translation gives CASSYSGDSYNEQFF.

This clonotype was seen more than once but under ten times. A read error may account for a junction end that differs from germline. The V and J genes are TRBV30 and TRBJ2-5, with D perhaps matching TRBD1 or TRBD2 (5 bases each). CDR3 size: 9 residues. Germline CDR1 reads GTSNPN; CDR2 reads SVGIG (reference sequence). CDR3 sequence reads: CAWGPPGHF. CDR3 coding DNA: TGTGCCTGGGGGCCTCCGGGGCACTTC.

This clonotype is labeled as medium-sized. This chain uses TRBV11-1 with TRBJ2-7; tentatively, D is TRBD1 or TRBD2 (5 bases each). This CDR3 has 16 residues. Germline CDR1 reads SGHAT; CDR2 reads FQDESV (reference sequence). Trimming stripped 1 base from V and 0 bases from J, with 13 bases between. This chain's CDR3 is CASSLVGRASSYEQYF. The DNA of the CDR3 is TGTGCCAGCAGCTTAGTGGGACGGGCGAGCTCCTACGAGCAGTACTTC.

In its sample, this clonotype is medium-sized (0.01 to 0.1%). The CDR3 here is CSVEGQRGTYGYTF. The DNA of the CDR3 is TGCAGCGTTGAGGGACAAAGAGGGACCTATGGCTACACCTTC. The rearrangement uses TRBV29-1 and TRBJ1-2; possibly TRBD1 for D (6 bases). The CDR3 has 14 residues. V was pared by 3 bases and J by 4 bases, with 15 bases between. Germline V lookup: CDR1 SQVTM, CDR2 ANQGSEA.

Remarks on this clonotype: A single base separates this from a much larger clone, so it may be a read error. The chain has TRBV19 and TRBJ2-1; 11 bases line up with TRBD2. The germline V gene has CDR1 LNHDA and CDR2 SQIVND (reference sequence). The ends lost 4 bases at V and 1 base at J; junction bases unmatched: 3. There are 16 residues in the CDR3. As DNA, the CDR3 is TGTGCCAGTAGTAGACTAGCGGGAAAATCCTACAATGAGCAGTTCTTC. It is translated as CASSRLAGKSYNEQFF.

The sample holds a few counts of this clonotype. The chain couples TRBV19 to TRBJ1-2; 7 nucleotides align to TRBD1. V lost 6 bases, J lost 1 base, and 8 bases stayed unmatched. Germline lookup yields CDR1 LNHDA and CDR2 SQIVND (reference sequence). This CDR3 region has 15 residues. The CDR3 bases are TGTGCCAGTAGGGAAACGGGACAGATTAACTATGGCTACACCTTC. It encodes CASRETGQINYGYTF.

The chain has TRBV29-1 and TRBJ2-1; TRBD2 matches 10 bases. J was trimmed by 6 bases and V by 0 bases; bases with no gene match: 11. The CDR3 consists of 17 residues. Germline V gene lookup returns CDR1 SQVTM and CDR2 ANQGSEA. CDR3 nucleotide sequence: TGCAGCGTTGAAGACCCCTCTAGCGGGGGTTGGACCAATGAGCAGTTCTTC. Its protein is CSVEDPSSGGWTNEQFF.